This T cell receptor (beta chain) was retrieved from a study of immune cell composition in non-small cell lung cancer listed by TCRdb under 2017. For context, the study as a whole: Histologic subtype was assigned using H&E plus p63, CK5, Napsin A and TTF-1 immunohistochemistry, mainly lung adenocarcinoma or squamous cell carcinoma. Using Adaptive Biotechnologies, the researchers ran TCR-beta sequencing on some 36 paired NSCLC tumour and non-adjacent lung specimens, along with approximately 24 tumour-only specimens. Supplementary cohort #1 consisted of approximately eleven lung adenocarcinoma cases with paired tumour/lung TCR-beta sequencing and with TIL populations generated to assess tumour reactivity. A few tumour specimens with TCR-beta data were rare histological subtypes and were excluded from the subtype comparisons.

Overall results and qualifications from the work: The reactivity cohort was only 9 to 11 cases, and tumour-reactive clones were not shown to share sequences with the dominant in vivo tumour-associated clones. No significant correlation was found between smoking pack-years and tumour TCR-beta clonality. Nearly half of NSCLC cases had tumour-associated clones >0.5%, with roughly 80% of squamous carcinomas showing such clones compared with 33% of adenocarcinomas. In ten to eleven adenocarcinoma cases, maximal tumour-associated clone frequency correlated strongly with TIL tumour reactivity, whereas overall clonality did not.

Normal lung samples came from the same patient and consisted of non-adjacent lung tissue collected as far from the tumour as possible, at a distance of at least 3 cm. Genomic DNA was isolated with the QIAamp DNA kit from frozen aliquots of single-cell suspensions that had not been sorted. Tissues arrived within 2 hours of resection and were immediately processed into single-cell suspensions. Tissue was broken up mechanically, digested enzymatically with DNase I, collagenase I and hyaluronidase for under 35 minutes at 37 degrees C, and then filtered and RBC-lysed. A two-step multiplex PCR was used to amplify TCR-beta CDR3 regions from genomic DNA, and Illumina-compatible adaptors were added in the second step. TCR-beta immunosequencing was carried out on an Illumina platform through the commercial immunoSEQ service. Under the source paper's analysis protocol: Repertoires were summarised by productive clonality and by Top 10 Clones, defined as the percentage of T-cell templates derived from the ten most frequent sequences. Productive clonality ranged from 0 to 1, with 1 indicating a monoclonal population. Sequences comprising at least 0.1% of tumour T-cell templates but absent from matched non-adjacent lung were defined as tumour-associated clones and were identified via log10 scatter plots. Student's t-tests were used for two-group comparisons, ANOVA for comparisons across stages, and linear regression for relationships, with analyses done in GraphPad Prism7 and R. TCRdb mirrors the immuneACCESS table, restricted to in-frame sequences. Some clones are absent from its copies; in checked studies, under half trace to an unresolved V gene, and the reason for the others is unknown. V and J calls and clone size follow that table, whereas D and trimming were derived from the DNA. Present in this sample are 2,000 or so clones, around four fifths of which were seen just once. Together, the top ten hold over 9.5% of the sample.

With regard to this clone: Its binding antigen is unknown. No base quality values were provided; no much bigger clone lies one nucleotide off.

CDR1 and CDR2 are read off the germline V gene (reference sequence) as SGHNT and YYREEE. From the cysteine through the phenylalanine, the CDR3 covers 14 amino acids. The entry retains the CDR3 DNA only, 42 bases that are in frame from base 1. Compared with germline, V lacks 8 bases and J lacks 4 bases; bases without a gene match: 7. The material sequenced was non-adjacent lung tissue. The chain was built from TRBV5-4 and TRBJ2-3; TRBD2 fits 10 bases in the junction. The origin of this receptor is a human donor with non-small cell lung cancer. The CDR3 corresponds to CAREAGGPADTQYF. DNA sequence: TGTGCCAGGGAAGCGGGAGGGCCGGCAGATACGCAGTATTTT.